This entry describes one TCR beta chain. Isolated RNA was reverse transcribed into cDNA used as the sequencing template. The table came from immunoSEQ multiplex PCR; TCRdb's copy has only in-frame clones and leaves some out. Of about 20,000 clones in the sample, roughly 60% were seen once. CD25+CD127- cells were sorted from CD4+ cells in roughly five patients. This record comes from a study of CD8+ T cells in alopecia areata. The CDR3 consists of 13 residues. V lost 2 bases, J lost 5 bases, and 10 bases lay in between. CDR1 is LNHDA and CDR2 is SQIVND in the germline V gene (reference sequence). The source material was CD4+ Tregs sorted from blood. The sequence was obtained from a human donor with alopecia areata. This sequence joins TRBV19 and TRBJ2-7, with D possibly called TRBD1 or TRBD2 (5 bases each). CDR3 sequence (DNA): TGTGCCAGTAGTATAAGCAGGGACGACGAGCAGTACTTC. Protein sequence: CASSISRDDEQYF. Supplemented by reference TRBV19 and TRBJ2-7, the full variable domain reads DGGITQSPKYLFRKEGQNVTLSCEQNLNHDAMYWYRQDPGQGLRLIYYSQIVNDFQKGDIAEGYSVSREKKESFPLTVTSAQKNPTAFYLCASSISRDDEQYFGPGTRLTVT.